This entry lists 21 T cell receptor beta chains sequenced from one sample in a study of regulatory T cells in long-lasting Graves disease. iRepertoire HTBI primers and Arm-PCR of CDR3 regions built TCR beta libraries. From the multiplex PCR reads, TCRdb called clonotypes with MiXCR, one entry per CDR3 protein. This table holds 350,000 to 550,000 distinct CDR3 sequences, about 16% found once. This sample's time point: newly diagnosed GD, antithyroid drugs for less than 3 months. Preparation of the TCR library used RNA extracted from PBMCs. This same sample was also part of a study on T cells in Graves' hyperthyroidism and ophthalmopathy.

Source: peripheral blood mononuclear cells (PBMCs), taken at new diagnosis, from a patient treated with antithyroid drugs. The receptors come from a woman in her late teens or twenties with Graves disease.

V is TRBV27 and J is TRBJ2-1; D gene unclear. Germline loops: CDR1 MNHEY, CDR2 SMNVEV (reference sequence). The CDR3 length is 13 residues. Between the trimmed V and J ends, which lost 8 bases and 7 bases, there was a span of 15 bases. In nucleotides, the CDR3 is TGTGCCAGCGCTCTCCTAGAAGGGAATGAGCAGTTCTTC. It specifies CASALLEGNEQFF.

This clonotype was seen only once. This could be a read error, since a much larger clone is one nucleotide away. CDR3 sequence reads: CASSPNLPAGTQYF. The CDR3 coding sequence is TGTGCCAGCAGCCCCAATCTGCCGGCAGGTACGCAGTATTTT. The chain employs TRBV7-9 and TRBJ2-3; no clear D gene. In germline, CDR1 is SEHNR, CDR2 FQNEAQ (reference sequence). This CDR3 has 14 residues. V lost 5 bases and J 8 bases, leaving 17 bases between the germline ends. The full variable domain, in which reference TRBV7-9 and TRBJ2-3 provide the parts outside the CDR3, is DTGVSQNPRHKITKRGQNVTFRCDPISEHNRLYWYRQTLGQGPEFLTYFQNEAQLEKSRLLSDRFSAERPKGSFSTLEIQRTEQGDSAMYLCASSPNLPAGTQYFGPGTRLTVL.

With respect to this clonotype: Being one base from a much bigger clone, this may be a read error. V usage is TRBV12-3 or TRBV12-4 and J usage is TRBJ1-1; D is unresolved. The CDR3 covers 13 residues. V lost 5 bases and J lost 4, with 11 bases in between. The CDR3 loop reads CASSRPVSTEAFF. CDR3 DNA sequence: TGTGCCAGCAGTCGGCCAGTAAGCACTGAAGCTTTCTTT.

Many counts were recorded for this clonotype. V gene TRBV2 combines with J gene TRBJ2-3, with a tentative D call TRBD2 (6 bases). There are 15 residues in the CDR3. The V end lost 5 bases, the J end lost 6 bases, and 18 bases lay between the germline ends. The germline CDR1 and CDR2 sequences are SNHLY and FYNNEI. This chain's CDR3 is CASSIRDSGPDTQYF. CDR3 DNA: TGTGCCAGCAGTATCCGGGACTCTGGGCCGGATACGCAGTATTTT.

This clonotype was counted ten times or more. The chain couples TRBV7-9 to TRBJ2-7; D assignment may be TRBD1 or TRBD2 (5 bases each). CDR1 and CDR2 (germline): SEHNR, FQNEAQ (reference sequence). The CDR3 is 14 amino acids. The ends were cut back, 1 base at V and 2 bases at J, with 9 bases in the middle. CDR3 sequence reads: CASSLGDRTYEQYF. CDR3 nucleotides: TGTGCCAGCAGCTTAGGGGACCGCACCTACGAGCAGTACTTC.

This clonotype was recorded many times. The CDR3 region is CASSSYGLPDNEQFF. The CDR3 region has the DNA TGTGCCAGCAGCTCTTACGGACTCCCCGACAATGAGCAGTTCTTC. J is TRBJ2-1 and V is TRBV7-3, with a weak D call TRBD2 (5 bases). Trimming shortened V by 4 bases and J by 5 bases, and 15 bases separated the two germline ends. The CDR3 is 15 residues long. Germline loops: CDR1 SGHTA, CDR2 FQGTGA.

This clonotype occurred many times. The rearrangement links TRBV30 to TRBJ2-1; no firm D call. Trimming took 0 bases from V and 9 from J, leaving 6 bases between them. Per germline, CDR1 GTSNPN and CDR2 SVGIG (reference sequence). The CDR3 has 11 residues. The CDR3, as DNA: TGTGCCTGGAGTGTTCTGAGTGAGCAGTTCTTC. This sequence encodes CAWSVLSEQFF.

At least ten counts were recorded for this clonotype. The chain joins TRBV27 to TRBJ1-5, with 8 bases that match TRBD1. Germline trimming cut 5 bases from V and 1 base from J; bases unmatched to any gene: 10. Germline lookup yields CDR1 MNHEY and CDR2 SMNVEV (reference sequence). The CDR3 extends over 17 amino acids. The DNA for the CDR3 is TGTGCCAGCAGTGCTGTACGGACAGGGTGGAGCAATCAGCCCCAGCATTTT. Residues: CASSAVRTGWSNQPQHF.

This clonotype was counted many times. The V and J genes are TRBV28 and TRBJ1-5; D gene uncertain. Germline V CDR1 and CDR2: MDHEN, SYDVKM. The ends were cut back, 3 bases at V and 5 bases at J, with 8 bases in the middle. The CDR3 loop spans 13 amino acids. The CDR3 DNA reads as TGTGCCAGCAGTTTCGGGTCACATCAGCCCCAGCATTTT. It codes for CASSFGSHQPQHF.

The CDR3 spells CASSASTVPSIYNEQFF. The DNA of the CDR3 is TGTGCCAGCAGCGCCTCAACAGTCCCTTCTATCTACAATGAGCAGTTCTTC. The chain links TRBV9 to TRBJ2-1; no firm D call. The CDR3 sequence is 17 residues long. Per the germline V gene, CDR1 is SGDLS and CDR2 is YYNGEE. Between the trimmed V and J ends, which lost 3 bases and 3 bases, there was a span of 19 bases.

This clonotype was seen at least ten times. This sequence joins TRBV24-1 and TRBJ2-7, with a tentative D call TRBD2 (6 bases). The CDR3 has 16 amino acids. Germline CDR1 is KGHDR and CDR2 is SFDVKD. Deletions cut 5 bases from V and 6 bases from J, with 22 bases between. The CDR3 coding sequence is TGTGCCACCAGTGCTTTTTCCGCGGGAATTGAAGGCGAGCAGTACTTC. Amino acid sequence: CATSAFSAGIEGEQYF.

This clonotype was counted ten times or more. The V gene is TRBV20-1, the J gene TRBJ2-7; 9 nucleotides align to TRBD1. The CDR3 covers 16 residues. V shed 2 bases and J 7 bases; nucleotides not matched to a gene: 15. The germline gives CDR1 DFQATT, CDR2 SNEGSKA (reference sequence). The CDR3 reads CSARPGQGPSYVEQYF. The CDR3 bases are TGCAGTGCTAGACCCGGACAGGGGCCATCCTACGTGGAGCAGTACTTC.

The rearrangement joins TRBV12-3 or TRBV12-4 to TRBJ1-5; 9 bases line up with TRBD1. CDR3 length: 18 amino acids. V was pared by 2 bases and J by 2 bases, with 10 bases of the junction left unmatched. CDR3: CASSLLTGGELGNQPQHF. The CDR3 bases are TGTGCCAGCAGTTTATTGACAGGGGGTGAGCTGGGCAATCAGCCCCAGCATTTT.

The chain is built from TRBV20-1 and TRBJ2-1, with 8 bases fitting TRBD2. Germline V gene sequence: CDR1 DFQATT, CDR2 SNEGSKA (reference sequence). The J segment lost 6 bases and the V segment lost 3 bases, leaving 10 bases of the junction unmatched. The CDR3 spans 15 residues. Here the CDR3 reads CSASSGTRTPNEQFF. CDR3 sequence (DNA): TGCAGTGCTAGTTCCGGGACTAGAACCCCCAATGAGCAGTTCTTC.

This clonotype was observed a handful of times. The chain uses TRBV29-1 and TRBJ2-3; D is ambiguous. In germline, CDR1 is SQVTM, CDR2 ANQGSEA. The V end was cut by 7 bases, the J end by 2 bases, with 16 bases between. The CDR3 runs to 14 residues. The CDR3 is CSAVHRRNTDTQYF. CDR3 nucleotide sequence: TGCAGCGCCGTCCACAGAAGGAACACAGATACGCAGTATTTT.

The gene calls are TRBV6-1 and TRBJ2-2, with 7 bases identical to TRBD2. This CDR3 comprises 14 residues. Looked up from germline, CDR1 is MNHNS and CDR2 is SASEGT. V dropped 11 bases and J dropped 4; count of bases not matched to a gene: 10. The chain's CDR3 is CAGIPSGFTGELFF. CDR3 sequence (DNA): TGTGCCGGCATCCCTAGCGGCTTCACCGGGGAGCTGTTTTTT.

This clonotype was picked up many times. The rearrangement joins TRBV20-1 to TRBJ2-1; maybe TRBD2 (5 bases). The CDR3 totals 12 residues. V lost 3 bases to trimming and J lost 4 bases, with 7 bases between them. Germline V gives CDR1 DFQATT, CDR2 SNEGSKA (reference sequence). As DNA, the CDR3 is TGCAGTGCTAGCGGGATGTACAATGAGCAGTTCTTC. This codes for CSASGMYNEQFF.

This clonotype was detected ten times or more. This chain links TRBV29-1 with TRBJ1-1; TRBD1 matches 7 bases. The CDR3 contains 15 residues. Looked up from germline, CDR1 is SQVTM and CDR2 is ANQGSEA. V shed 3 bases, J shed 2 bases, and the junction held 9 bases outside the gene matches. The CDR3 DNA sequence: TGCAGCGTTGAGAGGTCCGGGACAGATAACACTGAAGCTTTCTTT. This codes for CSVERSGTDNTEAFF.

This clonotype was observed many times. This chain links TRBV12-3 or TRBV12-4 with TRBJ2-7, with D maybe TRBD2 (6 bases). The CDR3 covers 15 residues. The V end was cut by 7 bases, the J end by 1 base, with 17 bases between. The CDR3 sequence: CASTTGREVSYEQYF. The CDR3 DNA reads as TGTGCCAGCACCACCGGGCGGGAAGTATCCTACGAGCAGTACTTC.

The chain recombines TRBV5-1 with TRBJ2-1; no definite D call. V lost 6 bases, J lost 5 bases, and 18 bases lay in between. The CDR3 contains 15 residues. In germline, CDR1 is SGHRS, CDR2 YFSETQ. The DNA for the CDR3 is TGCGCCAGCACCTCAGGAGAAAAACGTCACAATGAGCAGTTCTTC. Amino acids: CASTSGEKRHNEQFF.

This clonotype was seen ten or more times. This rearrangement joins TRBV20-1 to TRBJ2-4; 12 bases are a match to TRBD2. The CDR3 is made up of 20 amino acids. V gave up 2 bases and J gave up 0 bases; unmatched junction bases: 14. The germline CDR1 and CDR2 sequences are DFQATT and SNEGSKA (reference sequence). CDR3 sequence reads: CSARRTSGTPYPLAKNIQYF. The CDR3 DNA is TGCAGTGCTAGACGGACTAGCGGGACCCCCTATCCGCTAGCCAAAAACATTCAGTACTTC.